This TCR beta chain is from a study of T-cell reconstitution after alpha-beta-depleted transplantation in children. The study's findings and limits: High day-60 TCRbeta diversity in some patients came from surviving recipient T cells and thymic progenitors. T cells produced anew were the main source of T-cell counts and diversity one year after transplant. As was reported, about two months after transplant, alpha-beta T cells came from several hundred expanded graft clones.

For TCRbeta, the library was prepared with unique molecular identifiers. Via MiXCR, TCRdb re-called the PCR reads, giving one row per CDR3 protein. The sample lists a few hundred thousand distinct CDR3 sequences, roughly a quarter seen once, with 35% to 40% in the top ten. On this clonotype itself: Its target is not known.

Per germline, CDR1 MDHEN and CDR2 SYDVKM. V was shortened by 6 bases and J by 2 bases, with 14 bases between the two germline ends. This CDR3 comprises 14 residues. Sequenced here: PBMCs, sampled before TCRalphabeta/CD19-depleted stem cell transplant. This TCR derives from a boy in the first two years of life with Wiskott-Aldrich syndrome, due to receive a stem cell transplant. V gene TRBV28 combines with J gene TRBJ2-7; D unclear. CDR3 bases: TGTGCCAGCAGCCACCGTGACGGTGCCTACGAGCAGTACTTC. It encodes CASSHRDGAYEQYF.